The rows below give T cell receptor beta chains drawn from one sample of a study of metastatic and nonmetastatic thyroid tumors. Through MiXCR, TCRdb re-clonotyped the PCR reads. The table lists tens of thousands of clones, 25% of them singletons, with about 10% in the top ten. Material for sequencing was blood. These receptors all come from a female donor with papillary thyroid cancer or a benign thyroid nodule (not recorded which). Some clones in this sample may be carry-over from other donors' samples. Each CDR3 is given with its conserved first and last residue. A D gene is named only where the DNA matches it firmly. The listing skips clone size in some rows; elsewhere it reads once, few, many or a size class.

D: TRBD1; size: medium-sized; J: TRBJ1-2; V: TRBV12-3/TRBV12-4; length: 14; CDR3: CASSFKDRANGYTF; DNA: TGTGCCAGCAGTTTCAAGGACAGGGCGAACGGCTACACCTTC
D: -; size: medium-sized; J: TRBJ1-1; V: TRBV6-1; length: 15; CDR3: CASSVAAGTNTEAFF; DNA: TGTGCCAGCAGTGTCGCCGCGGGTACGAACACTGAAGCTTTCTTT
D: -; size: many; J: TRBJ2-2; V: TRBV15; length: 19; CDR3: CATSSDSPSTGLNTGELFF; DNA: TGTGCCACCAGTTCAGATAGTCCCTCTACAGGTCTTAACACCGGGGAGCTGTTTTTT
D: -; size: many; J: TRBJ1-1; V: TRBV7-9; length: 12; CDR3: CASSPENTEAFF; DNA: TGTGCCAGCAGCCCCGAGAACACTGAAGCTTTCTTT
D: TRBD2; size: -; J: TRBJ2-7; V: TRBV6-2/TRBV6-3; length: 20; CDR3: CASSYSTQGFGLAGGGTQYF; DNA: TGTGCCAGCAGTTACTCGACCCAGGGGTTCGGTCTAGCGGGAGGGGGTACGCAGTACTTC
D: TRBD1; size: -; J: TRBJ2-5; V: TRBV2; length: 15; CDR3: CASNNRQGSQETQYF; DNA: TGTGCCAGCAATAATCGACAGGGCAGCCAAGAGACCCAGTACTTC
D: -; size: -; J: TRBJ2-1; V: TRBV9; length: 15; CDR3: CASSATPSSYNEQFF; DNA: TGTGCCAGCAGCGCAACTCCTAGCTCCTACAATGAGCAGTTCTTC
D: TRBD2; size: -; J: TRBJ2-1; V: TRBV20-1; length: 15; CDR3: CSARDGTSGIYEQFF; DNA: TGCAGTGCTAGAGATGGGACTAGCGGGATCTATGAGCAGTTCTTC
D: -; size: many; J: TRBJ1-1; V: TRBV7-2; length: 14; CDR3: CASSLFHSNTEAFF; DNA: TGTGCCAGCAGCTTGTTTCACTCGAACACTGAAGCTTTCTTT
D: -; size: -; J: TRBJ2-7; V: TRBV20-1; length: 13; CDR3: CSANDRGGYEQYF; DNA: TGCAGTGCTAATGACAGGGGAGGGTACGAGCAGTACTTC
D: -; size: many; J: TRBJ2-3; V: TRBV29-1; length: 14; CDR3: CSVAPSRVVDTQYF; DNA: TGCAGCGTTGCCCCTTCTCGAGTCGTAGATACGCAGTATTTT
D: TRBD1; size: many; J: TRBJ2-3; V: TRBV15; length: 14; CDR3: CATSTGQDTDTQYF; DNA: TGTGCCACCAGCACTGGACAGGACACAGATACGCAGTATTTT
D: -; size: -; J: TRBJ2-7; V: TRBV4-2; length: 17; CDR3: CASSQEGGLEGRFEQYF; DNA: TGTGCCAGCAGCCAAGAAGGGGGGCTAGAGGGCCGCTTCGAGCAGTACTTC
D: -; size: many; J: TRBJ2-1; V: TRBV5-4; length: 14; CDR3: CASSRAAPYNEQFF; DNA: TGTGCCAGCAGCCGAGCGGCCCCCTACAATGAGCAGTTCTTC
D: -; size: many; J: TRBJ2-7; V: TRBV7-2; length: 17; CDR3: CASSSLMGTTSSYEQYF; DNA: TGTGCCAGCAGCTCCCTAATGGGGACGACAAGCTCCTACGAGCAGTACTTC
D: -; size: many; J: TRBJ1-4; V: TRBV5-1; length: 13; CDR3: CASSYLVGQELFF; DNA: TGCGCCAGCAGCTATTTAGTGGGACAAGAACTGTTTTTT
D: TRBD1; size: -; J: TRBJ2-1; V: TRBV11-1; length: 15; CDR3: CASSSRQGVHIEQFF; DNA: TGTGCCAGCAGCTCGCGACAGGGTGTCCACATTGAGCAGTTCTTC
D: TRBD2; size: many; J: TRBJ2-3; V: TRBV4-3; length: 15; CDR3: CASAKSGRGTDTQYF; DNA: TGCGCCAGCGCTAAAAGCGGGAGGGGCACAGATACGCAGTATTTT
D: TRBD1; size: many; J: TRBJ1-5; V: TRBV28; length: 15; CDR3: CASSSGQGGNQPQHF; DNA: TGTGCCAGCAGTTCTGGACAGGGGGGCAATCAGCCCCAGCATTTT
D: -; size: medium-sized; J: TRBJ2-3; V: TRBV6-2/TRBV6-3; length: 13; CDR3: CASSLEVTDTQYF; DNA: TGTGCCAGCAGTTTAGAGGTCACAGATACGCAGTATTTT
D: TRBD1; size: -; J: TRBJ1-5; V: TRBV2; length: 16; CDR3: CASSYRGQASNQPQHF; DNA: TGTGCCAGCAGTTACAGAGGACAGGCAAGCAATCAGCCCCAGCATTTT
D: TRBD1; size: -; J: TRBJ2-7; V: TRBV19; length: 15; CDR3: CASSRTGQGEYEQYF; DNA: TGTGCCAGTAGCAGGACCGGACAGGGGGAGTACGAGCAGTACTTC
D: -; size: medium-sized; J: TRBJ2-7; V: TRBV5-1; length: 15; CDR3: CASSLDRPSSYEQYF; DNA: TGCGCCAGCAGCCTAGACAGGCCGAGCTCCTACGAGCAGTACTTC
D: TRBD1; size: many; J: TRBJ1-2; V: TRBV11-3; length: 13; CDR3: CASSLDRNYGYTF; DNA: TGTGCCAGCAGCTTGGACAGGAATTATGGCTACACCTTC